These 24 T cell receptor beta chains were sequenced from one sample in a study of T cells in Graves' hyperthyroidism and ophthalmopathy. The TCR beta CDR3 regions underwent amplification using RNA transcripts as the source. The study used the HTBI primer set for a first-round RT-PCR of the TCR CDR3. A single record per CDR3 protein comes from TCRdb applying MiXCR to the multiplex PCR reads. The sample consists of 650,000 to 800,000 distinct CDR3 sequences, roughly 45% of them appearing once. Sample: peripheral blood or thyroid tissue (not recorded which). The receptors originated from an adult man with Graves' disease, either hyperthyroidism or ophthalmopathy (not recorded which).

On this clonotype: Its ends do not fully match the called genes, so a read error is possible. The chain links TRBV2 to TRBJ2-7; 8 bases fit TRBD2. The CDR3 is 14 amino acids. Germline V gene lookup returns CDR1 SNHLY and CDR2 FYNNEI. DNA for the CDR3: TGTGCCAGCAGTGACCCAAGCGGGAGAGGGGAGCAGTACTTT. It codes for CASSDPSGRGEQYF.

V usage is TRBV14 and J usage is TRBJ1-3; tentatively, D is TRBD1 (5 bases). CDR1 SGHDN and CDR2 FVKESK come from the germline V gene. The CDR3 runs to 16 residues. V was clipped by 4 bases and J by 4 bases, with 17 bases between them. In DNA form, the CDR3 reads TGTGCCAGCAGCCTACAGGATTCTTCCTCCGGAAACACCATATATTTT. It translates to CASSLQDSSSGNTIYF. Full variable domain (rest looked up from reference TRBV14 and TRBJ1-3): EAGVTQFPSHSVIEKGQTVTLRCDPISGHDNLYWYRRVMGKEIKFLLHFVKESKQDESGMPNNRFLAERTGGTYSTLKVQPAELEDSGVYFCASSLQDSSSGNTIYFGEGSWLTVV.

This clonotype occurred once. The chain carries TRBV2 and TRBJ1-4; no clear D. From germline, CDR1 is SNHLY and CDR2 FYNNEI. Trimming cost V 3 bases and J 14 bases, with 22 bases left between them. This CDR3 comprises 15 residues. The CDR3 DNA follows: TGTGCCAGCAGTGATGACGCTGCCGGGAGCGGAAAGCTGTTTTTT. Amino acid sequence: CASSDDAAGSGKLFF. The full variable domain, rest sourced from reference TRBV2 and TRBJ1-4, is EPEVTQTPSHQVTQMGQEVILRCVPISNHLYFYWYRQILGQKVEFLVSFYNNEISEKSEIFDDQFSVERPDGSNFTLKIRSTKLEDSAMYFCASSDDAAGSGKLFFGSGTQLSVL.

The chain couples TRBV29-1 to TRBJ1-2; 8 nucleotides match TRBD1. Losses at the gene ends were 7 bases for V and 6 bases for J; bases not matched to a gene: 4. This CDR3 has 11 amino acids. Germline CDR1 SQVTM, CDR2 ANQGSEA. The CDR3 sequence: CSADRVDGYTF. The CDR3, as DNA: TGCAGCGCGGACAGGGTCGATGGCTACACCTTC.

Remarks on this clonotype: This may be a read error, as it is one base from a much larger clone. The chain is built from TRBV24-1 and TRBJ2-2; the D gene is possibly TRBD2 (5 bases). CDR3 length equals 12 residues. Germline-derived CDR1 and CDR2 are KGHDR and SFDVKD. DNA of the CDR3: TGTGCCACCAGTGATTTGGACGGGGAGCCGTTTTTT. It yields the protein CATSDLDGEPFF.

This clonotype has a single count. The chain employs TRBV7-8 and TRBJ2-2; TRBD1 matches at 10 bases. Germline V gene sequence: CDR1 SGHVS, CDR2 FQNEAQ. J was trimmed by 5 bases and V by 5 bases; bases with no gene match: 14. The CDR3 runs 18 residues. The CDR3 spells CASSPWGDRGGETGELFF. CDR3 nucleotides: TGTGCCAGCAGCCCGTGGGGGGACAGGGGTGGCGAGACCGGGGAGCTGTTTTTT.

This clonotype was observed a handful of times. CDR3 protein: CATAGGMTTNEKLFF. CDR3 sequence (DNA): TGTGCCACAGCAGGGGGGATGACAACTAATGAAAAACTGTTTTTT. V and J are TRBV10-3 and TRBJ1-4, with 7 bases identical to TRBD1. CDR1 and CDR2 (germline): ENHRY, SYGVKD. CDR3 length equals 15 residues. J lost 0 bases, V lost 10 bases, and 8 bases had no gene match.

This clonotype was counted a few times. The V gene is TRBV28, the J gene TRBJ1-6; TRBD1 aligns across 11 bases. CDR3 length: 13 residues. Looked up from germline, CDR1 is MDHEN and CDR2 is SYDVKM. J lost 9 bases, V lost 8 bases, and 3 bases had no gene match. CDR3 nucleotides: TGTGCCAGCCGGACAGGGGGCGTTTCACCCCTCCACTTT. It codes for CASRTGGVSPLHF. The entire variable domain, with the rest obtained from reference TRBV28 and TRBJ1-6, is as follows: DVKVTQSSRYLVKRTGEKVFLECVQDMDHENMFWYRQDPGLGLRLIYFSYDVKMKEKGDIPEGYSVSREKKERFSLILESASTNQTSMYLCASRTGGVSPLHFGNGTRLTVT.

A note on this clonotype: This could be a read error, since a much larger clone is one nucleotide away. V gene TRBV7-3 combines with J gene TRBJ2-2; D possibly uses TRBD1 or TRBD2 (5 bases each). This CDR3 is 13 amino acids long. The V end was cut by 6 bases, the J end by 5 bases, with 10 bases between. The germline gives CDR1 SGHTA, CDR2 FQGTGA. CDR3 in DNA: TGTGCCAGCAGGGTCGGGGCGACCGGGGAGCTGTTTTTT. Protein sequence: CASRVGATGELFF.

The chain joins TRBV7-8 to TRBJ1-5; possible D gene TRBD1, 5 bases. CDR1 is SGHVS and CDR2 is FQNEAQ in the germline V gene. The V end was cut by 3 bases, the J end by 3 bases, with 9 bases between. This CDR3 is built from 14 residues. The CDR3 spells CASSLEGINQPQHF. CDR3 DNA: TGTGCCAGCAGCTTGGAGGGGATCAATCAGCCCCAGCATTTT.

The V gene is TRBV2, the J gene TRBJ1-2; 11 positions agree with TRBD1. Germline loops: CDR1 SNHLY, CDR2 FYNNEI. This CDR3 is built from 15 residues. V lost 8 bases and J lost 6; bases outside the gene matches: 11. Here the CDR3 reads CASFGQGASVDGYTF. CDR3 in DNA: TGTGCCAGCTTTGGACAGGGGGCATCGGTGGATGGCTACACCTTC.

V and J are TRBV29-1 and TRBJ2-7, with D unclear. From germline, CDR1 is SQVTM and CDR2 ANQGSEA. The V and J ends lost 3 bases and 3 bases respectively, with 12 bases between them. The CDR3 is made up of 13 amino acids. In nucleotides, the CDR3 is TGCAGCGTTGAGGTGGACCTCCACTACGAGCAGTACTTC. Translation gives CSVEVDLHYEQYF.

The rearrangement joins TRBV7-2 to TRBJ2-5, with no clear D. The CDR3 has 10 amino acids. The V and J ends lost 1 base and 9 bases respectively, with 3 bases between them. Germline V CDR1 and CDR2: SGHTA, FQGNSA. The CDR3 sequence: CASSLGAQYF. The CDR3 DNA sequence: TGTGCCAGCAGCTTAGGGGCCCAGTACTTC.

The sample holds many counts of this clonotype. CDR3 in amino acids: CASSLAGGPNQPQHF. The DNA for the CDR3 is TGTGCCAGCAGCTTAGCGGGAGGGCCCAATCAGCCCCAGCATTTT. The chain is built from TRBV5-4 and TRBJ1-5; D is unclear. The CDR3 is 15 residues long. Germline CDR1 SGHNT, CDR2 YYREEE (reference sequence). Trimming took 2 bases from V and 3 from J, leaving 12 bases between them.

This sequence joins TRBV6-5 and TRBJ1-4; weak D call: TRBD1 (6 bases). V was trimmed by 6 bases and J by 5 bases, leaving 13 bases between them. Looked up from germline, CDR1 is MNHEY and CDR2 is SVGAGI. The CDR3 has 14 residues. For the CDR3, the DNA is TGTGCCAGCAGCGAGGGGGTGGTCAATGAAAAACTGTTTTTT. Protein product: CASSEGVVNEKLFF.

The rearrangement links TRBV19 to TRBJ1-5; 8 bases line up with TRBD1. Germline CDR1 reads LNHDA; CDR2 reads SQIVND (reference sequence). This CDR3 region has 15 residues. With 9 bases clipped from V and 3 bases from J, the junction kept 10 bases outside the gene matches. The CDR3 coding sequence is TGTGCCAGCTCACCACCACAGGGGGACAATCAGCCCCAGCATTTT. It translates to CASSPPQGDNQPQHF.

The chain links TRBV11-1 to TRBJ1-2, with D perhaps matching TRBD1 (5 bases). V was pared by 6 bases and J by 0 bases, with 14 bases between. There are 15 residues in the CDR3. Looked up from germline, CDR1 is SGHAT and CDR2 is FQDESV (reference sequence). The CDR3 coding sequence is TGTGCCAGCAGTGCTGCCTTGGGGGCTAACTATGGCTACACCTTC. Translation: CASSAALGANYGYTF.

About this clonotype: This may arise from a read error, as a much more abundant clone is one base away. The chain is built from TRBV29-1 and TRBJ1-1; 7 bases map to TRBD1. Trimming removed 4 bases from V and 4 bases from J; junction bases left unmatched: 9. This CDR3 has 14 amino acids. Per germline, CDR1 SQVTM and CDR2 ANQGSEA. CDR3 DNA sequence: TGCAGCGTTGGGAACAGGGGTTGGAGCACTGAAGCTTTCTTT. It translates to CSVGNRGWSTEAFF.

V is TRBV12-3 or TRBV12-4 and J is TRBJ2-3; no definite D call. The CDR3 has 12 residues. The ends were cut back, 2 bases at V and 11 bases at J, with 11 bases in the middle. The CDR3 DNA reads as TGTGCCAGCAGTTTAAAGCCAGCGCGGCAGTATTTT. Encoded protein: CASSLKPARQYF.

V usage is TRBV20-1 and J usage is TRBJ2-7; 9 positions match TRBD1. This CDR3 contains 13 residues. The V segment lost 4 bases and the J segment 3 bases; nucleotides outside the gene matches: 4. In germline, CDR1 is DFQATT, CDR2 SNEGSKA (reference sequence). The CDR3 bases are TGCAGTGCTACCGGGACAGGGCTCTACGAGCAGTACTTC. Its protein product is CSATGTGLYEQYF.

The chain links TRBV7-9 to TRBJ1-4; 7 bases are shared with TRBD1. V trimming: 8 bases; J trimming: 7 bases; junction bases outside the gene matches: 13. The germline gives CDR1 SEHNR, CDR2 FQNEAQ (reference sequence). This CDR3 comprises 15 residues. The CDR3 spells CASSLTYDRVEKLFF. The CDR3 coding sequence is TGTGCCAGCTCACTAACGTACGACAGGGTTGAAAAACTGTTTTTT.

V usage is TRBV7-9 and J usage is TRBJ2-5; maybe TRBD1 (5 bases). V was pared by 2 bases and J by 5 bases, with 12 bases between. CDR3 size: 14 residues. Germline lookup yields CDR1 SEHNR and CDR2 FQNEAQ (reference sequence). The CDR3 DNA follows: TGTGCCAGCAGCTTAACCAGGGATTCGGAGACCCAGTACTTC. Its protein product is CASSLTRDSETQYF.

This rearrangement joins TRBV7-9 to TRBJ1-2; TRBD1 agrees at 9 bases. From germline, CDR1 is SEHNR and CDR2 FQNEAQ (reference sequence). The CDR3 is 13 residues long. The V and J ends lost 11 bases and 5 bases, in that order; junction bases with no gene match: 9. In DNA, the CDR3 is TGTGCCGGCTACAGGGGGCATCAGTATGGCTACACCTTC. As protein: CAGYRGHQYGYTF.

A remark on this clonotype: Being one base from a much bigger clone, this may be a read error. V is TRBV15 and J is TRBJ2-7, with D perhaps TRBD1 (5 bases). Looked up from germline, CDR1 is LNHNV and CDR2 is YYDKDF (reference sequence). The CDR3 length is 15 residues. The CDR3 here is CATSRDRSTVPEQHF. The CDR3 DNA reads as TGTGCCACCAGCAGAGATCGGTCGACAGTTCCCGAGCAGCACTTC.